These 5 T cell receptor beta chains were sequenced from one sample in a study of blood T cell repertoires in COVID-19. Sequenced by immunoSEQ multiplex PCR; TCRdb stores in-frame clones only, minus some. The repertoire holds approximately 240,000 clones, with about four fifths as singletons. The sequenced material came from peripheral blood. Every receptor here comes from an older woman with acute or convalescent COVID-19.

The CDR3 sequence is CASSPGVSEAFF. CDR3 sequence (DNA): TGTGCCAGCAGCCCCGGGGTCTCTGAAGCTTTCTTT. The chain combines TRBV11-2 with TRBJ1-1, with D unclear. The CDR3 consists of 12 residues. Germline loops: CDR1 SGHAT, CDR2 FQNNGV. The ends were cut back, 5 bases at V and 6 bases at J, with 10 bases in the middle.

The chain has TRBV11-2 and TRBJ1-5; D gene unclear. Trimming pared 4 bases from V and 0 bases from J, leaving 19 bases between. The CDR3 is made up of 18 amino acids. The germline gives CDR1 SGHAT, CDR2 FQNNGV. CDR3 bases: TGTGCCAGCAGCTCGGGATTTTACGGAGGCGATAGCAATCAGCCCCAGCATTTT. Residues: CASSSGFYGGDSNQPQHF.

This chain connects TRBV3-1 (or the pseudogene TRBV3-2) to TRBJ2-5; 7 bases match TRBD2. The CDR3 consists of 15 residues. The V gene end was trimmed by 4 bases and the J gene end by 2 bases; junction bases not matched to a gene: 7. The germline gives CDR1 LGHDT, CDR2 YNNKEL (reference sequence). The DNA of the CDR3 is TGTGCCAGCAGCCCAGAAGGGAGGGTTCAAGAGACCCAGTACTTC. Amino acid sequence: CASSPEGRVQETQYF.

For the CDR3, the DNA is TGCGCCAGCAGCCCTGGACAGAACAATTCACCCCTCCACTTT. This sequence encodes CASSPGQNNSPLHF. This chain joins TRBV5-1 and TRBJ1-6, with D possibly being TRBD1 (6 bases). This CDR3 has 14 residues. Deletions cut 4 bases from V and 7 bases from J, with 12 bases between. In germline, CDR1 is SGHRS, CDR2 YFSETQ.

The chain joins TRBV29-1 to TRBJ1-2, with D possibly TRBD1 on 5 matching bases. The CDR3 is 13 residues long. Germline loops: CDR1 SQVTM, CDR2 ANQGSEA. Deletions cut 7 bases from V and 3 bases from J, with 15 bases between. The CDR3 region is CSADSRGDYGYTF. The CDR3 DNA reads TGCAGCGCCGACAGTCGGGGGGACTATGGCTACACCTTC. Drawing the rest from reference TRBV29-1 and TRBJ1-2, the complete variable domain is SAVISQKPSRDICQRGTSLTIQCQVDSQVTMMFWYRQQPGQSLTLIATANQGSEATYESGFVIDKFPISRPNLTFSTLTVSNMSPEDSSIYLCSADSRGDYGYTFGSGTRLTVV.